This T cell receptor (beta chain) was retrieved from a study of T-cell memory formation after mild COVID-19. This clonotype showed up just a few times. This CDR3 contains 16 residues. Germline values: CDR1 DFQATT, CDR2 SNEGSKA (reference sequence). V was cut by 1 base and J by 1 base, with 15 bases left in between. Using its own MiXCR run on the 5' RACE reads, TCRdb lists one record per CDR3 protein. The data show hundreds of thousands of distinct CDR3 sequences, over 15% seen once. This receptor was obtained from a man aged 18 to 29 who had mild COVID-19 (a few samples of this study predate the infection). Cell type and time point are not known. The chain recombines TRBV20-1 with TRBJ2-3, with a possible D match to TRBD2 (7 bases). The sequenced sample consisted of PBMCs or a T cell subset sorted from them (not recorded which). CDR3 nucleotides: TGCAGTGCTAGAGCGAGGGGGGGCTTTCGCACAGATACGCAGTATTTT. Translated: CSARARGGFRTDTQYF.